One and the same sample provided the 17 T cell receptor beta chains below, sequenced in a study of cytomegalovirus exposure and HLA in healthy donors. Primers: 60 Vbeta forward and 13 Jbeta reverse. The table came from immunoSEQ multiplex PCR; TCRdb's copy has only in-frame clones and leaves some out. The sample shows about 100,000 clones, about four fifths of them seen only once. The sample consisted of PBMCs. The receptors shown here come from a woman aged 40-49 years in good health and CMV-seronegative.

This chain connects TRBV6-1 to TRBJ2-3, with 7 bases lining up with TRBD1. CDR1 and CDR2 from the germline V gene are MNHNS and SASEGT. CDR3 size: 14 residues. Losses at the gene ends were 4 bases for V and 5 bases for J; bases not matched to a gene: 6. The CDR3 sequence: CASSVKGAIDTQYF. For the CDR3, the DNA is TGTGCCAGCAGTGTAAAGGGGGCAATAGATACGCAGTATTTT.

V gene TRBV18 combines with J gene TRBJ1-4; D not resolved. This CDR3 is 13 amino acids long. The germline CDR1 and CDR2 sequences are KGHSH and LQKENI. V was pared by 6 bases and J by 7 bases, with 12 bases between. The CDR3 DNA sequence: TGTGCCAGCTCCCCAATTGGAGGTGAAAAACTGTTTTTT. This translates into CASSPIGGEKLFF.

V is TRBV7-9 and J is TRBJ2-5; the D is unclear. V lost 1 base to trimming and J lost 6 bases, with 9 bases between them. Germline CDR1 is SEHNR and CDR2 is FQNEAQ (reference sequence). The CDR3 is 13 residues long. The CDR3 reads CASSLDGLKTQYF. The CDR3 DNA sequence: TGTGCCAGCAGCTTAGACGGGTTGAAGACCCAGTACTTC.

The chain carries TRBV6-5 and TRBJ2-1, with 9 bases matching TRBD1. The germline V gene encodes CDR1 MNHEY and CDR2 SVGAGI. The CDR3 has 15 residues. V trimming: 5 bases; J trimming: 7 bases; junction bases outside the gene matches: 9. The CDR3 spells CASSLNRDRENEQFF. CDR3 DNA: TGTGCCAGCAGTCTAAACCGGGACAGGGAAAATGAGCAGTTCTTC.

V usage is TRBV27 and J usage is TRBJ1-4; D gene uncertain. Trimming cost V 4 bases and J 0 bases, with 9 bases left between them. CDR3 length equals 15 residues. The germline V gene encodes CDR1 MNHEY and CDR2 SMNVEV (reference sequence). The CDR3 loop is CASSSSGATNEKLFF. CDR3 bases: TGTGCCAGCAGTTCATCGGGCGCAACTAATGAAAAACTGTTTTTT.

V gene TRBV7-2 combines with J gene TRBJ2-2; possibly TRBD2 for D (7 bases). V gave up 1 base and J gave up 2 bases, with 17 bases separating them. The length of the CDR3 is 18 residues. The germline CDR1 and CDR2 sequences are SGHTA and FQGNSA. The CDR3 here is CASSLERGGDYNTGELFF. The CDR3 DNA reads as TGTGCCAGCAGCTTAGAAAGGGGGGGGGACTACAACACCGGGGAGCTGTTTTTT.

This chain joins TRBV5-1 and TRBJ2-1; 7 positions agree with TRBD2. There are 16 residues in the CDR3. Germline lookup yields CDR1 SGHRS and CDR2 YFSETQ. With 0 bases clipped from V and 3 bases from J, the junction kept 6 bases outside the gene matches. CDR3 bases: TGCGCCAGCAGCTTGGAACGGGGGGACCACTACAATGAGCAGTTCTTC. Amino acid sequence: CASSLERGDHYNEQFF.

The table lists this clone with a count of one. The CDR3 region has the DNA TGTGCCAGCAGTTCCCCTAGCGGGGGGGTGTACGAGCAGTACTTC. It translates to CASSSPSGGVYEQYF. V gene TRBV27 combines with J gene TRBJ2-7; TRBD2 aligns across 12 bases. Looked up from germline, CDR1 is MNHEY and CDR2 is SMNVEV (reference sequence). The V and J ends lost 4 bases and 4 bases, in that order; junction bases with no gene match: 5. CDR3 length: 15 residues.

This sequence joins TRBV9 and TRBJ2-1; possible D gene TRBD2, 6 bases. The V and J ends lost 0 bases and 7 bases respectively, with 11 bases between them. This CDR3 spans 14 amino acids. Per the germline V gene, CDR1 is SGDLS and CDR2 is YYNGEE. This CDR3 is CASSVGGTGNEQFF. The CDR3, as DNA: TGTGCCAGCAGCGTAGGCGGGACTGGGAATGAGCAGTTCTTC.

The rearrangement joins TRBV14 to TRBJ2-1, with TRBD2 matching 12 bases. V was clipped by 4 bases and J by 10 bases; unmatched bases: 11. Per the germline V gene, CDR1 is SGHDN and CDR2 is FVKESK. The CDR3 consists of 16 residues. CDR3 DNA sequence: TGTGCCAGCAGCCGAAGGACTAGCGGGACCTTAAGAGAGCAGTTCTTC. Translated, it gives CASSRRTSGTLREQFF.

The chain has TRBV11-2 and TRBJ1-4; 11 bases are shared with TRBD1. This CDR3 has 15 residues. Germline values: CDR1 SGHAT, CDR2 FQNNGV. Trimming removed 3 bases from V and 7 bases from J; junction bases left unmatched: 4. CDR3 sequence: CASSLRDRGFEKLFF. CDR3 bases: TGTGCCAGCAGCTTGAGGGACAGGGGGTTTGAAAAACTGTTTTTT.

V is TRBV6-1 and J is TRBJ2-5, with TRBD2 matching 7 bases. The closer fit of TRBJ2-7 to the DNA end suggests the J call may be wrong. The CDR3 consists of 15 residues. Germline CDR1 MNHNS, CDR2 SASEGT. The CDR3 coding sequence is TGTGCCAGCAGTGTCTCAGTGGGGAGGGCCTACGAGCAGTACTTC. Translating it yields CASSVSVGRAYEQYF.

V is TRBV7-8 and J is TRBJ1-6; weak D call: TRBD1 (6 bases). The germline V and J ends were trimmed by 0 bases and 10 bases, with 10 bases remaining between them. CDR3 size: 14 residues. Germline V gene lookup returns CDR1 SGHVS and CDR2 FQNEAQ. This CDR3 is CASSLARGESPLHF. CDR3 coding DNA: TGTGCCAGCAGCTTAGCCAGGGGAGAGTCACCCCTCCACTTT. Filled out from reference TRBV7-8 and TRBJ1-6, the complete variable domain reads GAGVSQSPRYKVAKRGQDVALRCDPISGHVSLFWYQQALGQGPEFLTYFQNEAQLDKSGLPSDRFFAERPEGSVSTLKIQRTQQEDSAVYLCASSLARGESPLHFGNGTRLTVT.

This clone was observed once. The chain couples TRBV5-4 to TRBJ2-7, with TRBD1 matching over 7 bases. The CDR3 consists of 16 residues. V lost 3 bases to trimming and J lost 1 base; unmatched junction nucleotides: 10. The germline V gene has CDR1 SGHNT and CDR2 YYREEE (reference sequence). CDR3 coding DNA: TGTGCCAGCAGCTCTAGCACAGGGGACGGGTCCTACGAGCAGTACTTC. Protein product: CASSSSTGDGSYEQYF.

This chain connects TRBV7-2 to TRBJ2-1, with 11 positions matching TRBD2. The CDR3 totals 16 residues. J lost 7 bases, V lost 5 bases, and 10 bases had no gene match. Germline values: CDR1 SGHTA, CDR2 FQGNSA. CDR3 in DNA: TGTGCCAGCAGCCCCCGACTAGCGGGATTCGGTAATGAGCAGTTCTTC. The encoded protein is CASSPRLAGFGNEQFF.

This chain joins TRBV6-5 and TRBJ1-6; D is unresolved. CDR1 is MNHEY and CDR2 is SVGAGI in the germline V gene. The CDR3 spans 12 residues. Trimming removed 4 bases at V and 7 bases at J, with 5 bases between. This chain's CDR3 is CASSFPNSPLHF. CDR3 sequence (DNA): TGTGCCAGCAGTTTTCCGAATTCACCCCTCCACTTT.

Here the CDR3 reads CAISGTSGGWDEQFF. The CDR3 DNA is TGTGCCATCAGTGGGACTAGCGGGGGGTGGGATGAGCAGTTCTTC. The chain links TRBV10-3 to TRBJ2-1; 14 nucleotides align to TRBD2. V trimming: 4 bases; J trimming: 8 bases; junction bases outside the gene matches: 4. Per the germline V gene, CDR1 is ENHRY and CDR2 is SYGVKD. This CDR3 has 15 amino acids.